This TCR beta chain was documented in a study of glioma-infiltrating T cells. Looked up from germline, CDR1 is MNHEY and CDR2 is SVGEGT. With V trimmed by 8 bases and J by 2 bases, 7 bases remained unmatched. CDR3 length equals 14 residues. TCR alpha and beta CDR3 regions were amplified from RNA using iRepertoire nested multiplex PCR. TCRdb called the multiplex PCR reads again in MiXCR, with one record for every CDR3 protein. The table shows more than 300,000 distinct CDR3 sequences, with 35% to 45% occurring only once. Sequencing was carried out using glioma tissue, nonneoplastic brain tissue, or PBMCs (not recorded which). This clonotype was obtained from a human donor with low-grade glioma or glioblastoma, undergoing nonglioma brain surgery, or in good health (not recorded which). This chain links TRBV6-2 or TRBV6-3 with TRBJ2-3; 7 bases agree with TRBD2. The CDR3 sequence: CASVLATNTDTQYF. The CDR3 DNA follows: TGTGCCAGCGTACTAGCGACCAACACAGATACGCAGTATTTT.